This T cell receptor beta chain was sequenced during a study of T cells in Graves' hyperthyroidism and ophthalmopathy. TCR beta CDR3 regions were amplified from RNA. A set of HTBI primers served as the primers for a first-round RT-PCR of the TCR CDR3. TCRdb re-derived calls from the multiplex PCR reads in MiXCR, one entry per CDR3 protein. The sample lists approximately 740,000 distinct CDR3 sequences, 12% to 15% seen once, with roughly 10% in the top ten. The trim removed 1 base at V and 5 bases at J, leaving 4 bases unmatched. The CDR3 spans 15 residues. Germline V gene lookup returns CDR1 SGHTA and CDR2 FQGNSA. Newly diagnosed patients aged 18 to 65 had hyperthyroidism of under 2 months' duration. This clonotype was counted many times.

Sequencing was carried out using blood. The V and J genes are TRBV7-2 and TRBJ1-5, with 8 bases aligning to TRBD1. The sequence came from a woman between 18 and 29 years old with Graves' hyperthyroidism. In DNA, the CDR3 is TGTGCCAGCAGCTTAGAAACAGGGGGTCATCAGCCCCAGCATTTT. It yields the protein CASSLETGGHQPQHF.